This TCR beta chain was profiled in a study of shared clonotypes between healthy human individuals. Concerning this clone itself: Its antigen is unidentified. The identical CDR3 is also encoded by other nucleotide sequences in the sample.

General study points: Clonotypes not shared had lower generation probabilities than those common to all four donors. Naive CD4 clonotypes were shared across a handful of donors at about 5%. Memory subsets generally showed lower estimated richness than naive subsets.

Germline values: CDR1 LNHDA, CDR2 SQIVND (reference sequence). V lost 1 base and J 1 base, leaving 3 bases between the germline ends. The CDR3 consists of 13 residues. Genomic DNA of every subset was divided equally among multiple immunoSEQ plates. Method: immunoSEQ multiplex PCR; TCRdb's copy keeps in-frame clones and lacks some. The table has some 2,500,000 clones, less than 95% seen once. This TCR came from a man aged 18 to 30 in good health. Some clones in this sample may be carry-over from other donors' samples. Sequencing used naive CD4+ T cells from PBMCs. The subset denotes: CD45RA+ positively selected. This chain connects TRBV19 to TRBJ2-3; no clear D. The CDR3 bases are TGTGCCAGTAGTATAGGAGGCACAGATACGCAGTATTTT. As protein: CASSIGGTDTQYF. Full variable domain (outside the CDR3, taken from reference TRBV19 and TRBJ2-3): DGGITQSPKYLFRKEGQNVTLSCEQNLNHDAMYWYRQDPGQGLRLIYYSQIVNDFQKGDIAEGYSVSREKKESFPLTVTSAQKNPTAFYLCASSIGGTDTQYFGPGTRLTVL.